The next 21 T cell receptor beta chains were all read from a single sample in a study of spatial heterogeneity in lung cancer. One entry per CDR3 protein results from TCRdb running MiXCR on the 5' RACE reads. The sample contains over a thousand distinct CDR3 sequences, 8% to 10% of which appear only once. Study-wide results and caveats: For expanded intratumoral alpha and beta TCRs, counts tracked tumor mutation counts.

The sample's time point: sample taken at primary tumor resection. Antigens of these TCRs are unknown. This sample comprised lung tumor tissue, obtained at surgery. The receptors here all came from a female donor with early-stage non-small cell lung cancer.

This clonotype was counted at least ten times. The chain employs TRBV6-2 or TRBV6-3 and TRBJ2-1; 12 nucleotides align to TRBD2. Germline-derived CDR1 and CDR2 are MNHEY and SVGEGT. The CDR3 sequence is 17 residues long. Unmatched junction bases numbered 9, after V lost 7 bases and J lost 2 bases. The CDR3 here is CASTRRTSGTTYNEQFF. The CDR3 DNA follows: TGTGCCAGCACCCGTCGGACTAGCGGGACCACCTACAATGAGCAGTTCTTC.

In its sample, this clonotype ranks as medium-sized. This sequence joins TRBV28 and TRBJ2-1; D ambiguous. The germline V gene encodes CDR1 MDHEN and CDR2 SYDVKM. The V and J ends lost 5 bases and 8 bases respectively, with 7 bases between them. The CDR3 sequence is 11 residues long. The CDR3 DNA sequence: TGTGCCAGCAGTGAGCGTTATGAGCAGTTCTTC. Translation gives CASSERYEQFF.

This clonotype is categorized as medium-sized. This chain links TRBV20-1 with TRBJ2-3; 8 bases map to TRBD2. The V segment lost 4 bases and the J segment 5 bases; nucleotides outside the gene matches: 11. Germline CDR1 DFQATT, CDR2 SNEGSKA (reference sequence). The CDR3 has 15 residues. The CDR3 DNA follows: TGCAGTGCTATTCTGGGGCGGGGGGTGATAGATACGCAGTATTTT. It is translated as CSAILGRGVIDTQYF.

This clonotype is categorized as medium-sized. The V and J genes are TRBV27 and TRBJ2-7; 7 nucleotides agree with TRBD2. Germline values: CDR1 MNHEY, CDR2 SMNVEV (reference sequence). The CDR3 contains 12 residues. The J segment lost 3 bases and the V segment lost 4 bases, leaving 0 bases of the junction unmatched. CDR3 in amino acids: CASSWTSYEQYF. The CDR3 DNA reads as TGTGCCAGCAGTTGGACTAGCTACGAGCAGTACTTC.

This clonotype was detected only once. V is TRBV5-1 and J is TRBJ1-6, with D maybe TRBD1 (5 bases). The CDR3 totals 15 residues. Trimming cost V 4 bases and J 0 bases, with 8 bases left between them. CDR1 and CDR2 (germline): SGHRS, YFSETQ. CDR3 loop: CASSGGNSYNSPLHF. The CDR3 DNA sequence: TGCGCCAGCAGCGGGGGTAACTCCTATAATTCACCCCTCCACTTT.

This clonotype was recorded many times. CDR3 DNA sequence: TGTGCCAGCAGCTCCGCCTCTTCCTACGAGCAGTACTTC. Translated: CASSSASSYEQYF. The chain couples TRBV7-9 to TRBJ2-7, with no clear D. CDR1 and CDR2 (germline): SEHNR, FQNEAQ (reference sequence). The CDR3 consists of 13 residues. Trimming took off 4 bases at V and 1 base at J, with 8 bases between the two ends.

This clonotype was seen ten or more times. The chain's CDR3 is CASSRGDNSPLHF. The CDR3 nucleotides are TGTGCCAGCAGCAGGGGGGACAATTCACCCCTCCACTTT. The chain is built from TRBV27 and TRBJ1-6, with TRBD1 matching 7 bases. CDR3 length: 13 residues. CDR1 and CDR2 (germline): MNHEY, SMNVEV (reference sequence). Germline trimming cut 6 bases from V and 7 bases from J; bases unmatched to any gene: 3.

This clonotype is labeled as medium-sized (0.01 to 0.1%). This chain links TRBV11-2 with TRBJ2-1, with TRBD2 matching over 14 bases. This CDR3 region has 15 residues. V was pared by 4 bases and J by 7 bases, with 3 bases of the junction left unmatched. The germline V gene has CDR1 SGHAT and CDR2 FQNNGV. The CDR3 is CASSSGTSGSNEQFF. CDR3 nucleotides: TGTGCCAGCAGCTCCGGGACTAGCGGGAGTAATGAGCAGTTCTTC.

Within the sample, this clonotype is large (0.1 to 1%). The chain couples TRBV7-2 to TRBJ2-7; either TRBD1 or TRBD2 may fit D (5 bases each). Trimming cost V 0 bases and J 5 bases, with 20 bases left between them. CDR1 and CDR2 from the germline V gene are SGHTA and FQGNSA. This CDR3 is built from 17 residues. The CDR3 loop is CASSLAPGDPQSDEQYF. As DNA, the CDR3 is TGTGCCAGCAGCTTAGCCCCCGGGGACCCCCAAAGTGACGAGCAGTACTTC.

The chain joins TRBV4-3 to TRBJ1-6; D remains ambiguous. V was cut by 2 bases and J by 7 bases, with 12 bases left in between. Germline CDR1 is LGHNA and CDR2 is YSLEER. The CDR3 runs to 15 residues. The CDR3 nucleotides are TGCGCCAGCAGCCAAAGCCTAAATGTGAATTCACCCCTCCACTTT. Translating gives CASSQSLNVNSPLHF.

To note about this clonotype: A much larger clone lies a single base off, so this may be a read error. The rearrangement uses TRBV7-8 and TRBJ2-7; a possible D gene is TRBD1 (5 bases). Germline-derived CDR1 and CDR2 are SGHVS and FQNEAQ. The CDR3 has 14 amino acids. V was pared by 4 bases and J by 2 bases, with 12 bases between. In nucleotides, the CDR3 is TGTGCCAGCAGCTGGGGCGACGGAGCCTACGAGCAGTACTTC. This translates into CASSWGDGAYEQYF. Full variable domain (rest looked up from reference TRBV7-8 and TRBJ2-7): GAGVSQSPRYKVAKRGQDVALRCDPISGHVSLFWYQQALGQGPEFLTYFQNEAQLDKSGLPSDRFFAERPEGSVSTLKIQRTQQEDSAVYLCASSWGDGAYEQYFGPGTRLTVT.

This clonotype is judged medium-sized. The CDR3 bases are TGTGCCTGGAGGCCCGCAAACTATGGCTACACCTTC. Translation: CAWRPANYGYTF. The genes are TRBV30 and TRBJ1-2; no firm D call. The CDR3 sequence is 12 residues long. Germline CDR1 is GTSNPN and CDR2 is SVGIG (reference sequence). Deletions cut 3 bases from V and 2 bases from J, with 7 bases between.

This clonotype is large (0.1 to 1%) by share. This rearrangement joins TRBV20-1 to TRBJ1-5; tentatively, D is TRBD1 (5 bases). CDR3 size: 15 residues. Germline CDR1 DFQATT, CDR2 SNEGSKA (reference sequence). Trimming removed 0 bases from V and 4 bases from J, with 13 bases in between. The CDR3 DNA sequence: TGCAGTGCTAGAGATTTCGACAGACCTAATCAGCCCCAGCATTTT. Protein: CSARDFDRPNQPQHF.

The chain recombines TRBV11-1 with TRBJ2-1; 8 nucleotides align to TRBD1. The CDR3 length is 20 residues. Germline CDR1 and CDR2: SGHAT and FQDESV (reference sequence). V trimming: 4 bases; J trimming: 0 bases; junction bases outside the gene matches: 17. In nucleotides, the CDR3 is TGTGCCAGCAGCTCGACCCTAGGGGGACAGGTGGAATACTCCTACAATGAGCAGTTCTTC. Translation gives CASSSTLGGQVEYSYNEQFF. Supplemented by reference TRBV11-1 and TRBJ2-1, the full variable domain reads EAEVAQSPRYKITEKSQAVAFWCDPISGHATLYWYRQILGQGPELLVQFQDESVVDDSQLPKDRFSAERLKGVDSTLKIQPAELGDSAMYLCASSSTLGGQVEYSYNEQFFGPGTRLTVL.

A remark on this clonotype: The conserved final phenylalanine or tryptophan is absent from the CDR3, which likely points to a read error. It is unclear where the CDR3 begins or ends on the DNA, so no DNA is shown, and the CDR3 is as TCRdb lists it. V usage is TRBV7-2 and J usage is TRBJ2-7; the table's D call TRBD2 went unverified against the DNA. The CDR3 region is 15 residues in length, termini included. Looked up from germline, CDR1 is SGHTA and CDR2 is FQGNSA. This chain's CDR3 is CASSKSSGGSYELYY.

The CDR3 region has the DNA TGTGCCAGCAGCCAGGGACTAGCGGGGTACGAGCAGTACTTC. Protein product: CASSQGLAGYEQYF. This chain joins TRBV9 and TRBJ2-7, with 13 positions matching TRBD2. V gave up 4 bases and J gave up 4 bases; unmatched junction bases: 2. From germline, CDR1 is SGDLS and CDR2 YYNGEE. The CDR3 has 14 amino acids.

This clonotype rates as large. CDR3 bases: TGCAGTGCTAGCTATGCGGGGAACTACGAGCAGTACTTC. This sequence encodes CSASYAGNYEQYF. The chain recombines TRBV20-1 with TRBJ2-7; TRBD2 might be the D (6 bases). The CDR3 contains 13 residues. V dropped 3 bases and J dropped 3 bases, with 12 bases sitting between them. Per germline, CDR1 DFQATT and CDR2 SNEGSKA (reference sequence).

The rearrangement uses TRBV12-3 or TRBV12-4 and TRBJ1-5, with no clear D. The CDR3 is 12 amino acids. Trimming shortened V by 6 bases and J by 1 base, and 4 bases separated the two germline ends. The CDR3 nucleotides read TGTGCCAGCAGCTACAGCAATCAGCCCCAGCATTTT. Its protein product is CASSYSNQPQHF.

The rearrangement links TRBV20-1 to TRBJ2-5; tentatively, D is TRBD2 (5 bases). Trimming shortened V by 0 bases and J by 1 base, and 12 bases separated the two germline ends. Germline-derived CDR1 and CDR2 are DFQATT and SNEGSKA (reference sequence). This CDR3 is built from 15 residues. The CDR3 region is CSARDGSDPQETQYF. CDR3 nucleotides: TGCAGTGCTAGAGATGGGAGCGACCCCCAAGAGACCCAGTACTTC.

This clonotype is large within its sample. The chain is built from TRBV7-2 and TRBJ2-7, with TRBD2 matching 11 bases. This CDR3 has 17 residues. After removal of 1 base from V and 5 bases from J, the junction contained 10 bases not matched to a gene. The germline V gene has CDR1 SGHTA and CDR2 FQGNSA. The CDR3 sequence is CASSLDWGSGRADEQYF. The CDR3 DNA follows: TGTGCCAGCAGCTTAGATTGGGGTAGCGGGAGGGCCGACGAGCAGTACTTC.

By sample fraction, this clonotype is large. J is TRBJ2-1 and V is TRBV7-2, with unresolved D. V shed 1 base and J shed 8 bases, with 9 bases lying between them. The CDR3 contains 13 residues. The germline CDR1 and CDR2 sequences are SGHTA and FQGNSA. The CDR3, as DNA: TGTGCCAGCAGCTTAGGGAGAGGCGATGAGCAGTTCTTC. Translating it yields CASSLGRGDEQFF.